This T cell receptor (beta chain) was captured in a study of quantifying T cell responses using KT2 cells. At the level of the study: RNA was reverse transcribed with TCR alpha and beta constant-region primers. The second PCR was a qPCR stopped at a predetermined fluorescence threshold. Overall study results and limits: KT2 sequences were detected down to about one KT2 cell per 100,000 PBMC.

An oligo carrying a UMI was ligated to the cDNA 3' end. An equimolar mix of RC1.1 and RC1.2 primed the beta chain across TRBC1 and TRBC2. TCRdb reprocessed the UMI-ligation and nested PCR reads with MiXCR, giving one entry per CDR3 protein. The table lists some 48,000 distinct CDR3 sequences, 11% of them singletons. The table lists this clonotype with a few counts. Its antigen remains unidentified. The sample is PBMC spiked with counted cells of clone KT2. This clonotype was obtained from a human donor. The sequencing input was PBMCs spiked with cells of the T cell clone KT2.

The CDR3: CASNWSADEAFF. DNA of the CDR3: TGTGCCAGCAACTGGTCCGCGGATGAAGCTTTCTTT. The chain recombines TRBV25-1 with TRBJ1-1; D not certain. Trimming removed 7 bases at V and 7 bases at J, with 13 bases between. The length of the CDR3 is 12 residues. Germline V gives CDR1 MGHDK, CDR2 SYGVNS.